This T cell receptor (beta chain) was captured in a study of blood T cells in healthy people across ages. The CDR3 loop spans 13 amino acids. Looked up from germline, CDR1 is SGHRS and CDR2 is YFSETQ. V was shortened by 1 base and J by 5 bases, with 9 bases between the two germline ends. Combining a sample-barcoded 5' primer with a J-beta primer mix, a second PCR ran for roughly 7 to 12 cycles. Every single cDNA molecule received a tag from a template-switch adaptor with 12 random nucleotides. Each CDR3 protein gets one entry after TCRdb re-called the 5' RACE reads with MiXCR. The sample lists 1.5 million to 1.8 million distinct CDR3 sequences; about 42% were seen once. Study findings and constraints: In the absence of known donor CMV status, changes in expanded clonotypes were possibly confounded. Per million T cells, TCR beta diversity dropped about linearly as age rose.

This clonotype was recorded many times. What it recognizes is unknown. Individuals who donated were healthy Caucasians from Russia aged about 6 to 95. V usage is TRBV5-1 and J usage is TRBJ2-5; D gene unclear. The receptor's source is a woman aged 18-29 years in good health. Sequenced material: blood. The CDR3 nucleotides read TGCGCCAGCAGCTTGTTATCGCGGGAGACCCAGTACTTC. It codes for CASSLLSRETQYF.